The 10 T cell receptor beta chains in this list originate from one sample, sequenced in a study of T cell repertoires in cytomegalovirus infection. Each CDR3 protein is one row after TCRdb ran MiXCR on the reads. The sample has approximately 590,000 distinct CDR3 sequences; 40% are singletons. These TCRs' antigens remain unknown. The material sequenced was cultured PBMCs, taken from culture after CMV antigen stimulation. These receptors were taken from a human donor in good health (CMV status not recorded). Some clones in this sample may be carry-over from other donors' samples.

This clonotype occurred a few times. The chain employs TRBV12-3 or TRBV12-4 and TRBJ1-2; D is unclear. Trimming removed 0 bases at V and 4 bases at J, with 9 bases between. The length of the CDR3 is 14 residues. CDR3 DNA sequence: TGTGCCAGCAGTTTAGCGCCCGGAGGCTATGGCTACACCTTC. This sequence encodes CASSLAPGGYGYTF.

This clonotype was counted a few times. The chain combines TRBV6-1 with TRBJ1-5, with D unresolved. Trimming cost V 5 bases and J 7 bases, with 12 bases left between them. Germline CDR1 reads MNHNS; CDR2 reads SASEGT. CDR3 length equals 13 residues. CDR3 nucleotide sequence: TGTGCCAGCAGTTGGACCCTTGTACAGCCCCAGCATTTT. The encoded protein is CASSWTLVQPQHF.

The CDR3 bases are TGTGCCAGCAGTATCCGGGAGGACTCACCCCTCCACTTT. It is translated as CASSIREDSPLHF. The V gene is TRBV27, the J gene TRBJ1-6; the D is unclear. The CDR3 covers 13 residues. Germline CDR1 is MNHEY and CDR2 is SMNVEV (reference sequence). V gave up 5 bases and J gave up 10 bases, with 12 bases separating them.

This clonotype appeared a single time. This rearrangement joins TRBV12-3 or TRBV12-4 to TRBJ2-1; D might be TRBD1 or TRBD2, each matching 6 bases. The length of the CDR3 is 18 residues. Trimming removed 8 bases at V and 0 bases at J, with 23 bases between. The CDR3 DNA follows: TGTGCCAGCTTGAGCCATAGGGGGGCAGGGAGCTCCTACAATGAGCAGTTCTTC. This codes for CASLSHRGAGSSYNEQFF.

J is TRBJ2-2 and V is TRBV12-3 or TRBV12-4, with 7 nucleotides matching TRBD2. V was clipped by 6 bases and J by 2 bases; unmatched bases: 24. This CDR3 comprises 21 residues. For the CDR3, the DNA is TGTGCCAGCAGATTCACGGAATCCAAGAGGCTGGGGGGGTCAAACACCGGGGAGCTGTTTTTT. Translating it yields CASRFTESKRLGGSNTGELFF.

This clonotype has just a few counts. The chain has TRBV20-1 and TRBJ2-7; D perhaps matches TRBD2 (5 bases). In germline, CDR1 is DFQATT, CDR2 SNEGSKA (reference sequence). Trimming took off 2 bases at V and 3 bases at J, with 14 bases between the two ends. This CDR3 is built from 14 residues. The CDR3 spells CSARKFGLLYEQYF. DNA for the CDR3: TGCAGTGCTAGAAAATTTGGACTTCTCTACGAGCAGTACTTC.

This chain connects TRBV6-8 to TRBJ2-7, with TRBD2 identical over 11 bases. The CDR3 extends over 15 amino acids. The V gene end was trimmed by 2 bases and the J gene end by 2 bases; junction bases not matched to a gene: 2. Germline loops: CDR1 MNHGY, CDR2 SAAAGT. CDR3 nucleotide sequence: TGTGCCAGCAGTTACAGGGGACTAGCGGCCTACGAGCAGTACTTC. Encoded protein: CASSYRGLAAYEQYF.

The V call is TRBV11-2, the J call TRBJ1-4, with D hard to call. V was cut by 4 bases and J by 6 bases, with 9 bases left in between. Per germline, CDR1 SGHAT and CDR2 FQNNGV. The CDR3 totals 13 residues. The CDR3: CASSYSRDEKLFF. The CDR3 DNA follows: TGTGCCAGCAGCTACAGTCGGGATGAAAAACTGTTTTTT.

This chain joins TRBV4-3 and TRBJ1-1; D remains unclear. CDR1 is LGHNA, CDR2 YSLEER, per germline. The CDR3 runs to 15 residues. Trimming shortened V by 4 bases and J by 0 bases, and 12 bases separated the two germline ends. The CDR3 sequence is CASSRTAQLNTEAFF. The CDR3 DNA sequence: TGCGCCAGCAGCCGGACCGCACAGTTGAACACTGAAGCTTTCTTT.

The chain couples TRBV5-1 to TRBJ2-1; no definite D call. The V end was cut by 4 bases, the J end by 0 bases, with 11 bases between. Germline assignment: CDR1 SGHRS and CDR2 YFSETQ. This CDR3 contains 15 residues. CDR3 DNA sequence: TGCGCCAGCAGCCAGCAGCAAGGCTCCTACAATGAGCAGTTCTTC. Protein sequence: CASSQQQGSYNEQFF.